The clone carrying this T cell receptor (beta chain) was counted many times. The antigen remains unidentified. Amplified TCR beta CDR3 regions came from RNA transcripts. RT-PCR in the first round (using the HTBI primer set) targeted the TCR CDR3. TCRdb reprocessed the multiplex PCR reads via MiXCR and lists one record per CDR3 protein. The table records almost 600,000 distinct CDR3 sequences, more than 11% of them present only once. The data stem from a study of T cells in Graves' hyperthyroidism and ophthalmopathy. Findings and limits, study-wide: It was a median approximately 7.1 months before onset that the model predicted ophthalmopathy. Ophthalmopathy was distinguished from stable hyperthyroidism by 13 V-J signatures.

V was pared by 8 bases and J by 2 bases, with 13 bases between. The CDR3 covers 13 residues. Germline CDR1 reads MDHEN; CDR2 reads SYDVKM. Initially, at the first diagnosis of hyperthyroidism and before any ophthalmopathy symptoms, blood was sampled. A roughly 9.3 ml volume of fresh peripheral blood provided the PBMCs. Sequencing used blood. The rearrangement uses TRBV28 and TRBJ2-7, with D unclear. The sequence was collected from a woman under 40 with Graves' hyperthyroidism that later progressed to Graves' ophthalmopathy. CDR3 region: CASSGVLPYEQYF. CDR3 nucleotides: TGTGCCAGCTCAGGAGTACTTCCCTACGAGCAGTACTTC.